This T cell receptor (beta chain) was obtained from a study of OX40 agonist ivuxolimab in advanced cancers. Study-level information: It was ivuxolimab, an agonistic anti-OX40 (CD134) antibody, that patients were treated with. Partial responses were recorded for three patients, including one with hepatocellular carcinoma and two with cutaneous melanoma.

The CDR3 extends over 13 amino acids. CDR1 MDHEN and CDR2 SYDVKM come from the germline V gene. The germline V and J ends were trimmed by 3 bases and 5 bases, with 9 bases remaining between them. This clone was found once. Antigen unknown. The method was immunoSEQ multiplex PCR; TCRdb's version includes in-frame clones alone and lacks a portion of them. The table shows 70,000 to 80,000 clones, with roughly nine tenths occurring only once. Study outcomes and limitations: The specificity for antigen of the expanded peripheral T cells was not determined. At 0.1 to 3.0 mg/kg and by week 6, clonal expansion occurred in CD4+ and CD8+ blood T cells.

V usage is TRBV28 and J usage is TRBJ2-3; D assignment may be TRBD1 or TRBD2 (5 bases each). The receptor was isolated from an adult with an advanced solid tumor such as melanoma, head and neck, liver or kidney cancer. Specimen: CD4+ or CD8+ T cells sorted from blood, collected in a trial of the OX40 agonist ivuxolimab. The CDR3 region is CASSLMRGDTQYF. In DNA, the CDR3 is TGTGCCAGCAGTTTGATGAGGGGAGATACGCAGTATTTT. The full variable domain, in which reference TRBV28 and TRBJ2-3 provide the parts outside the CDR3, is DVKVTQSSRYLVKRTGEKVFLECVQDMDHENMFWYRQDPGLGLRLIYFSYDVKMKEKGDIPEGYSVSREKKERFSLILESASTNQTSMYLCASSLMRGDTQYFGPGTRLTVL.